Presented here are 32 T cell receptor beta chains from one specimen sequenced in a study of shared clonotypes between healthy human individuals. TCRdb's copy holds only in-frame clones and misses some; the assay was immunoSEQ multiplex PCR. This table holds around 500,000 clones, roughly 80% found once. The sample comprised PBMCs. These receptors all come from a woman between 40 and 50 years old in good health. Some clones in this sample may be carry-over from other donors' samples.

The rearrangement joins TRBV2 to TRBJ1-1, with D perhaps matching TRBD1 (5 bases). Germline CDR1 reads SNHLY; CDR2 reads FYNNEI. The CDR3 consists of 13 residues. Trimming took off 7 bases at V and 1 base at J, with 10 bases between the two ends. The CDR3, as DNA: TGTGCCAGCACCGGACAACAGAACACTGAAGCTTTCTTT. Protein sequence: CASTGQQNTEAFF.

The chain has TRBV6-6 and TRBJ1-2, with TRBD1 matching over 10 bases. CDR1 is MNHNY and CDR2 is SVGAGI in the germline V gene (reference sequence). This CDR3 comprises 14 residues. After removal of 6 bases from V and 3 bases from J, the junction contained 4 bases not matched to a gene. The CDR3 DNA reads as TGTGCCAGCAGGGGGACAGGGGTGTACTATGGCTACACCTTC. It encodes CASRGTGVYYGYTF.

This chain uses TRBV10-1 with TRBJ1-1, with D hard to call. Germline V gene sequence: CDR1 WNHNN, CDR2 SYGVQD (reference sequence). The CDR3 is 13 residues long. With 6 bases removed from V and 0 bases from J, the gap between germline ends came to 8 bases. CDR3 nucleotides: TGCGCCAGCAGGAAGTTTATGAACACTGAAGCTTTCTTT. Translation gives CASRKFMNTEAFF.

The rearrangement links TRBV6-5 to TRBJ1-5; 8 bases are shared with TRBD1. The CDR3 consists of 14 residues. The germline CDR1 and CDR2 sequences are MNHEY and SVGAGI. V shed 0 bases, J shed 9 bases, and the junction held 4 bases outside the gene matches. The CDR3 is CASSYSQGAGPQHF. CDR3 DNA: TGTGCCAGCAGTTACTCTCAGGGGGCAGGGCCCCAGCATTTT.

Only one count was recorded for this clone. A far larger clone is just one base off, so this is likely a read error. The rearrangement joins TRBV30 to TRBJ1-2; D is possibly TRBD1 (5 bases). There are 14 residues in the CDR3. Germline loops: CDR1 GTSNPN, CDR2 SVGIG (reference sequence). V was trimmed by 4 bases and J by 7 bases, leaving 19 bases between them. The CDR3 DNA follows: TGTGCCTGGAAGAAACAGGAGAATCCATGTGGCTACACCTTC. This encodes CAWKKQENPCGYTF.

At least ten counts were recorded for this clone. Other nucleotide sequences from this sample produce the same CDR3. J is TRBJ1-6 and V is TRBV2; D gene ambiguous. Germline CDR1 and CDR2: SNHLY and FYNNEI. With 8 bases removed from V and 7 bases from J, the gap between germline ends came to 12 bases. This CDR3 contains 13 residues. The CDR3 protein is CASGPDSNSPLHF. CDR3 in DNA: TGTGCCAGCGGACCTGACTCCAATTCACCCCTCCACTTT. The full variable domain, with the rest looked up from reference TRBV2 and TRBJ1-6, is EPEVTQTPSHQVTQMGQEVILRCVPISNHLYFYWYRQILGQKVEFLVSFYNNEISEKSEIFDDQFSVERPDGSNFTLKIRSTKLEDSAMYFCASGPDSNSPLHFGNGTRLTVT.

This clone was observed a single time. V is TRBV4-3 and J is TRBJ1-1, with 7 bases matching TRBD1. This CDR3 has 14 residues. CDR1 is LGHNA and CDR2 is YSLEER in the germline V gene. V lost 0 bases and J lost 5; bases outside the gene matches: 3. CDR3 DNA: TGCGCCAGCAGCCAAGATACAGGGGAGACTGAAGCTTTCTTT. Translating gives CASSQDTGETEAFF.

The J gene is TRBJ1-5, the V gene TRBV30, with D possibly matching TRBD1 (5 bases). Germline CDR1 is GTSNPN and CDR2 is SVGIG (reference sequence). The V and J ends lost 0 bases and 0 bases respectively, with 18 bases between them. CDR3 length equals 18 residues. CDR3: CAWSVILRGTYSNQPQHF. The CDR3, as DNA: TGTGCCTGGAGTGTGATTTTGCGGGGGACGTATAGCAATCAGCCCCAGCATTTT.

Comment on this clone: A read error is possible here, since a much larger clone lies one base away. The chain uses TRBV2 and TRBJ2-2; D remains ambiguous. The CDR3 sequence is 15 residues long. Germline V gene lookup returns CDR1 SNHLY and CDR2 FYNNEI. The V and J ends lost 3 bases and 6 bases respectively, with 14 bases between them. The CDR3 region is CASSDFLIVSGELFF. CDR3 nucleotide sequence: TGTGCCAGCAGTGATTTCCTTATAGTCTCCGGGGAGCTGTTTTTT.

Written as DNA, the CDR3 is TGTGCCAGCAGCCAAGATGAGGCGACAGGGAGCACTGAAGCTTTCTTT. It yields the protein CASSQDEATGSTEAFF. V and J are TRBV4-2 and TRBJ1-1; TRBD1 matches 7 bases. CDR1 and CDR2 (germline): LGHNA, YNFKEQ. The CDR3 consists of 16 residues. Trimming took 0 bases from V and 4 from J; bases not matched to a gene: 8.

This clone was seen just once. The chain carries TRBV5-6 and TRBJ2-3; no reliable D call. The ends were cut back, 3 bases at V and 12 bases at J, with 14 bases in the middle. CDR1 is SGHDT, CDR2 YYEEEE, per germline. The CDR3 has 12 amino acids. The DNA of the CDR3 is TGTGCCAGCAGCTCCGGACGCGTTTTTCAGTATTTT. It translates to CASSSGRVFQYF. The full variable domain, in which reference TRBV5-6 and TRBJ2-3 provide the parts outside the CDR3, is DAGVTQSPTHLIKTRGQQVTLRCSPKSGHDTVSWYQQALGQGPQFIFQYYEEEERQRGNFPDRFSGHQFPNYSSELNVNALLLGDSALYLCASSSGRVFQYFGPGTRLTVL.

Regarding this clone: Being one base from a much bigger clone, this may be a read error. Other DNA sequences in this sample translate to the same CDR3. The chain links TRBV4-3 to TRBJ2-7, with 8 bases lining up with TRBD1. The CDR3 totals 15 residues. V lost 4 bases, J lost 3 bases, and 8 bases stayed unmatched. Germline-derived CDR1 and CDR2 are LGHNA and YSLEER. This CDR3 reads CASSPRTGPRYEQYF. The CDR3 DNA is TGCGCCAGCAGCCCTCGGACAGGGCCTCGCTACGAGCAGTACTTC.

As regards this clone: A far larger clone is one nucleotide away, so this likely arose from a read error. The chain carries TRBV28 and TRBJ1-2; D perhaps matches TRBD1 (5 bases). The CDR3 sequence is 12 residues long. CDR1 and CDR2 from the germline V gene are MDHEN and SYDVKM. V was trimmed by 8 bases and J by 7 bases, leaving 14 bases between them. The CDR3 here is CASYGGRGGYTF. CDR3 in DNA: TGTGCCAGCTACGGAGGGAGGGGTGGCTACACCTTC.

This rearrangement joins TRBV10-2 to TRBJ2-7; 7 nucleotides line up with TRBD1. Unmatched junction bases numbered 4, after V lost 6 bases and J lost 2 bases. Germline values: CDR1 WSHSY, CDR2 SAAADI. CDR3 length equals 13 residues. The CDR3 here is CASSTGDAYEQYF. The CDR3 nucleotides read TGCGCCAGCAGCACAGGGGACGCCTACGAGCAGTACTTC.

The V call is TRBV9, the J call TRBJ2-7; a weak D match, TRBD1 (6 bases). CDR3 length equals 14 residues. Trimming took 3 bases from V and 2 from J, leaving 12 bases between them. Germline loops: CDR1 SGDLS, CDR2 YYNGEE. The DNA for the CDR3 is TGTGCCAGCAGCGCCCAACAGGGCCCCTACGAGCAGTACTTC. It specifies CASSAQQGPYEQYF.

This sequence joins TRBV7-9 and TRBJ2-5, with a tentative D call TRBD1 (6 bases). Trimming pared 6 bases from V and 2 bases from J, leaving 16 bases between. CDR1 is SEHNR and CDR2 is FQNEAQ in the germline V gene (reference sequence). The CDR3 contains 15 residues. The CDR3 region has the DNA TGTGCCAGCAGTTATATGGACAGTAAGCAAGAGACCCAGTACTTC. Its protein is CASSYMDSKQETQYF.

The chain recombines TRBV7-6 with TRBJ1-2, with 7 bases that match TRBD1. V gave up 4 bases and J gave up 0 bases; unmatched junction bases: 5. The CDR3 is 15 residues long. Germline lookup yields CDR1 SGHVS and CDR2 FNYEAQ. This CDR3 is CASSSRQGANYGYTF. The CDR3 bases are TGTGCCAGCAGCTCTAGACAGGGAGCTAACTATGGCTACACCTTC.

This chain connects TRBV4-1 to TRBJ2-1, with TRBD2 as a possible D gene (6 bases). The CDR3 totals 16 residues. Trimming cost V 0 bases and J 7 bases, with 16 bases left between them. Germline CDR1 MGHRA, CDR2 YSYEKL. The CDR3 region has the DNA TGCGCCAGCAGCCAAGAGCGGCTAGCGATAGGGAATGAGCAGTTCTTC. Its protein product is CASSQERLAIGNEQFF.

The chain carries TRBV28 and TRBJ1-1; TRBD1 might be the D (6 bases). Trimming stripped 3 bases from V and 6 bases from J, with 17 bases between. The CDR3 is made up of 15 amino acids. The germline V gene encodes CDR1 MDHEN and CDR2 SYDVKM. The CDR3 coding sequence is TGTGCCAGCAGTTTCAGCGGGGGGCGCATCGCTGAAGCTTTCTTT. Protein product: CASSFSGGRIAEAFF.

On this clone: Since a far larger clone is one base different, this is likely a read error. The sample holds other DNA sequences that translate to the same CDR3. This chain links TRBV5-6 with TRBJ1-4, with D perhaps TRBD1 (6 bases). The length of the CDR3 is 15 residues. The V end lost 5 bases, the J end lost 0 bases, and 11 bases lay between the germline ends. CDR1 is SGHDT and CDR2 is YYEEEE in the germline V gene. CDR3 DNA: TGTGCCAGCAGTTCCGGGACACCAACTAATGAAAAACTGTTTTTT. It is translated as CASSSGTPTNEKLFF.

This chain uses TRBV28 with TRBJ2-7; possibly TRBD2 for D (6 bases). This CDR3 region has 12 residues. Trimming took 9 bases from V and 0 from J, leaving 9 bases between them. Germline CDR1 MDHEN, CDR2 SYDVKM. CDR3 in amino acids: CASGTDSYEQYF. CDR3 DNA sequence: TGTGCCAGTGGGACTGACTCCTACGAGCAGTACTTC.

The rearrangement links TRBV6-6 to TRBJ1-4; D uncertain. Germline values: CDR1 MNHNY, CDR2 SVGAGI (reference sequence). V was pared by 5 bases and J by 0 bases, with 13 bases between. The CDR3 runs to 16 residues. The CDR3 sequence: CASSTDLAATNEKLFF. As DNA, the CDR3 is TGTGCCAGCAGTACAGACCTTGCGGCAACTAATGAAAAACTGTTTTTT.

This rearrangement joins TRBV18 to TRBJ2-5; D not certain. The CDR3 has 14 amino acids. The germline V gene has CDR1 KGHSH and CDR2 LQKENI. With 3 bases removed from V and 2 bases from J, the gap between germline ends came to 10 bases. The CDR3 nucleotides are TGTGCCAGCTCACCCGATATAGGGCAAGAGACCCAGTACTTC. The encoded protein is CASSPDIGQETQYF.

As DNA, the CDR3 is TGTGCCAGCAGCTTAGGCCGGGGTGAGCAGTTCTTC. This translates into CASSLGRGEQFF. J is TRBJ2-1 and V is TRBV13, with D perhaps TRBD2 (5 bases). Germline CDR1 and CDR2: PRHDT and FYEKMQ (reference sequence). There are 12 residues in the CDR3. Trimming stripped 0 bases from V and 9 bases from J, with 6 bases between.

A word on this clone: The sample has other DNA sequences that encode this CDR3 too. This chain joins TRBV11-1 and TRBJ2-5, with D maybe TRBD2 (6 bases). The V gene lost 5 bases and the J gene lost 5 bases, with 15 bases spanning the gap. CDR3 size: 14 residues. Germline CDR1 reads SGHAT; CDR2 reads FQDESV (reference sequence). Here the CDR3 reads CASSPRGGGETQYF. Here the CDR3 DNA reads TGTGCCAGCAGCCCGAGGGGTGGGGGGGAGACCCAGTACTTC.

The chain joins TRBV6-4 to TRBJ2-3, with a tentative D call TRBD2 (6 bases). The CDR3 contains 15 residues. CDR1 is MRHNA and CDR2 is SNTAGT in the germline V gene. V shed 2 bases and J shed 6 bases, with 15 bases lying between them. CDR3 nucleotide sequence: TGTGCCAGCAGTGACGTGGCGGGAAGTGGGGATACGCAGTATTTT. It is translated as CASSDVAGSGDTQYF.

The chain uses TRBV11-2 and TRBJ2-7, with 10 positions matching TRBD2. CDR1 is SGHAT, CDR2 FQNNGV, per germline. The CDR3 is 15 amino acids. Trimming cost V 5 bases and J 5 bases; bases outside gene matches: 9. CDR3 region: CASSAALAGVHEQYF. The CDR3, as DNA: TGTGCCAGCAGCGCCGCCCTAGCGGGAGTTCACGAGCAGTACTTC.

V is TRBV2 and J is TRBJ2-5, with 7 bases identical to TRBD2. CDR1 and CDR2 (germline): SNHLY, FYNNEI. The CDR3 consists of 14 residues. The V and J ends lost 8 bases and 3 bases, in that order; junction bases with no gene match: 9. The CDR3 sequence: CASGWAGVEETQYF. The CDR3 DNA reads as TGTGCCAGCGGTTGGGCGGGAGTAGAAGAGACCCAGTACTTC.

This chain joins TRBV5-4 and TRBJ1-1; D is ambiguous. The CDR3 contains 14 residues. V was pared by 0 bases and J by 5 bases, with 11 bases between. Germline CDR1 reads SGHNT; CDR2 reads YYREEE (reference sequence). CDR3 in DNA: TGTGCCAGCAGCTTGGTTGCGGGAGGGACTGAAGCTTTCTTT. Its translation: CASSLVAGGTEAFF.

In the case of this clone: The same CDR3 is also encoded by other DNA sequences in this sample. The chain links TRBV29-1 to TRBJ2-5, with TRBD2 identical over 7 bases. The CDR3 covers 12 residues. The V and J ends lost 4 bases and 5 bases, in that order; junction bases with no gene match: 4. Per the germline V gene, CDR1 is SQVTM and CDR2 is ANQGSEA. The CDR3 nucleotides are TGCAGCGTTGGCGGGGGAGGTGAGACCCAGTACTTC. Amino acids: CSVGGGGETQYF.

The chain couples TRBV15 to TRBJ1-1; possibly TRBD1 for D (5 bases). V was pared by 2 bases and J by 8 bases, with 18 bases between. The CDR3 spans 15 residues. Germline V gives CDR1 LNHNV, CDR2 YYDKDF (reference sequence). CDR3 loop: CATSRIGTRNEEAFF. The CDR3 DNA reads TGTGCCACCAGCAGAATTGGGACCCGTAATGAGGAAGCTTTCTTT.

This clone came up many times. The chain employs TRBV19 and TRBJ1-2, with D maybe TRBD1 (6 bases). The length of the CDR3 is 14 residues. CDR1 is LNHDA and CDR2 is SQIVND in the germline V gene (reference sequence). The CDR3 DNA follows: TGTGCATCCAGCCGGGACACACGGAACTATGGCTACACCTTC. This sequence encodes CASSRDTRNYGYTF.